The clone carrying this T cell receptor (beta chain) has only one observation. What it binds is unknown. This sample was included in a study of cytomegalovirus exposure and HLA in healthy donors. Study conclusions and caveats: A list of roughly 180 TCR beta chains associated with cytomegalovirus was given.

Healthy bone marrow donors made up the donors. Primers included in the PCR were 60 Vbeta and 13 Jbeta primers. Libraries were prepared by immunoSEQ multiplex PCR; TCRdb keeps only in-frame clonotypes and omits some of them. The sample has about 110,000 clones, 70% to 80% seen once. Trimming pared 4 bases from V and 4 bases from J, leaving 13 bases between. Germline CDR1 SNHLY, CDR2 FYNNEI. The CDR3 is 14 residues long. This TCR was sampled from a boy aged 10-17 years in good health and CMV-seronegative. The specimen sequenced was PBMCs. The genes are TRBV2 and TRBJ1-1; D gene ambiguous. The CDR3 spells CASSGAGSRTEAFF. In DNA form, the CDR3 reads TGTGCCAGCAGTGGGGCAGGTTCTCGCACTGAAGCTTTCTTT. The full variable domain, its missing parts supplied by reference TRBV2 and TRBJ1-1, is EPEVTQTPSHQVTQMGQEVILRCVPISNHLYFYWYRQILGQKVEFLVSFYNNEISEKSEIFDDQFSVERPDGSNFTLKIRSTKLEDSAMYFCASSGAGSRTEAFFGQGTRLTVV.